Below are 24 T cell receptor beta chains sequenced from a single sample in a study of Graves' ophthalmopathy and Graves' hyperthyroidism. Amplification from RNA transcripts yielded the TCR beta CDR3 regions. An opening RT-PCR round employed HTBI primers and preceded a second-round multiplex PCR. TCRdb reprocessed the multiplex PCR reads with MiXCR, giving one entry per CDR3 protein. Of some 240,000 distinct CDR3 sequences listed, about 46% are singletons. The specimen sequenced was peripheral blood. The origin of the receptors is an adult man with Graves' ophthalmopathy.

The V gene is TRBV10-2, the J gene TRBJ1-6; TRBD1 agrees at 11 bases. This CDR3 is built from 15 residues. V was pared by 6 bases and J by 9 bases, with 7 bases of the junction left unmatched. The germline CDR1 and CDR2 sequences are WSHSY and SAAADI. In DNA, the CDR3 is TGCGCCAGCAGCGGTCTAGGGACAGGGGGTTCACCCCTCCACTTT. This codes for CASSGLGTGGSPLHF.

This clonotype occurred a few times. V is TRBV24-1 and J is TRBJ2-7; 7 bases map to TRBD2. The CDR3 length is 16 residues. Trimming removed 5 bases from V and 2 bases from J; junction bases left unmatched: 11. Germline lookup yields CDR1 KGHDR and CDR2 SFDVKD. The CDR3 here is CATSGPGGSGTYEQYF. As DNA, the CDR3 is TGTGCCACCAGTGGTCCGGGAGGTAGCGGAACCTACGAGCAGTACTTC.

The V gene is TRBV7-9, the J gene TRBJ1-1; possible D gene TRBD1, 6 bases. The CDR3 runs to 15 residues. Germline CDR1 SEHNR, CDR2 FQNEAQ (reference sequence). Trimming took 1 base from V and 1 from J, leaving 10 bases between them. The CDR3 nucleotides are TGTGCCAGCAGCTTAGACAGACAGGCGAACACTGAAGCTTTCTTT. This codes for CASSLDRQANTEAFF.

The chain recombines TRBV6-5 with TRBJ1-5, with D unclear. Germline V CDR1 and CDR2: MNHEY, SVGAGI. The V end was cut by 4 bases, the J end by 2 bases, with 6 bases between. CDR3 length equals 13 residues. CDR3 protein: CASSWAGNQPQHF. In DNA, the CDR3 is TGTGCCAGCAGTTGGGCTGGCAATCAGCCCCAGCATTTT.

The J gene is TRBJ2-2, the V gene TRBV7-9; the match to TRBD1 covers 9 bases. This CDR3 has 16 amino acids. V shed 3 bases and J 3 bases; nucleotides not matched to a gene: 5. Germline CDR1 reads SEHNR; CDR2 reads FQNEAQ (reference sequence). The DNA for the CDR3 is TGTGCCAGCAGCTTTGGACAGGGGTCGGACACCGGGGAGCTGTTTTTT. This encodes CASSFGQGSDTGELFF.

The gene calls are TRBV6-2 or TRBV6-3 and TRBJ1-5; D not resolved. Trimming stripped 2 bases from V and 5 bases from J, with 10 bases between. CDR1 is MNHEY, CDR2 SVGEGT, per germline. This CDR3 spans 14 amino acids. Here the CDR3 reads CASSYVSGDQPQHF. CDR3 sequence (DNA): TGTGCCAGCAGTTACGTTTCAGGTGATCAGCCCCAGCATTTT.

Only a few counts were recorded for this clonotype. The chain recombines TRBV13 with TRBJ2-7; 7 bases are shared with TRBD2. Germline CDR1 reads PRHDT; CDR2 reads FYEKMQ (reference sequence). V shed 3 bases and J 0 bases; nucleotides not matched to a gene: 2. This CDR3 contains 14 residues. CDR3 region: CASSFRGGSYEQYF. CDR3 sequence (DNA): TGTGCCAGCAGCTTCCGCGGGGGCTCCTACGAGCAGTACTTC.

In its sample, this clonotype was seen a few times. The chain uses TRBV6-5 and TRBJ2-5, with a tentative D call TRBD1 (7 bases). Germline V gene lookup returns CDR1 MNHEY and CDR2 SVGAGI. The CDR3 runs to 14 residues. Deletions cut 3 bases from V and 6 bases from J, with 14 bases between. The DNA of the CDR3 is TGTGCCAGCAGTTATACACAGGGGAGGAAGACCCAGTACTTC. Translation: CASSYTQGRKTQYF.

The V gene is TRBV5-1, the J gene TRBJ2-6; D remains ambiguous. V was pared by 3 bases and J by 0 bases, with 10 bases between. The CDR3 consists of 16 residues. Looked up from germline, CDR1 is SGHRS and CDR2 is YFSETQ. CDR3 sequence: CASSSGVASGANVLTF. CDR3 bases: TGCGCCAGCAGCTCGGGCGTGGCCTCTGGGGCCAACGTCCTGACTTTC.

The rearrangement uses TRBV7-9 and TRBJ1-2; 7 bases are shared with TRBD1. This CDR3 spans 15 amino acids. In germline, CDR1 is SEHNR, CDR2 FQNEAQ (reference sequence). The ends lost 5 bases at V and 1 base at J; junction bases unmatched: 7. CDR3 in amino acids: CASSKWNRGNYGYTF. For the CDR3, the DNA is TGTGCCAGCAGCAAGTGGAACAGGGGTAACTATGGCTACACCTTC.

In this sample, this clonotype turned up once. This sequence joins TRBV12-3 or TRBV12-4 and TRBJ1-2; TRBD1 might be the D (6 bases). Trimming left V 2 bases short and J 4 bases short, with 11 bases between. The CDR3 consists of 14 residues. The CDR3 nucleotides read TGTGCCAGCAGTTTAATACAGGGTTTCTATGGCTACACCTTC. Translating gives CASSLIQGFYGYTF.

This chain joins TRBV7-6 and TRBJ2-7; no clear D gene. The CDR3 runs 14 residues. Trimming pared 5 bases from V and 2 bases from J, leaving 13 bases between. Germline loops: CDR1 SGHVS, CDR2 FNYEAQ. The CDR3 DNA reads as TGTGCCAGCAGCCTCTCACGAACCACCTACGAGCAGTACTTC. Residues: CASSLSRTTYEQYF.

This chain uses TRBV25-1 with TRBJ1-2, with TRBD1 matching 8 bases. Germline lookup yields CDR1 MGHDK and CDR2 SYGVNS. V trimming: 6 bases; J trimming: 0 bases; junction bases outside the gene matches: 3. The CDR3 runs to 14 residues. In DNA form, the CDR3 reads TGTGCCAGCAGACGGACAGGGACTAACTATGGCTACACCTTC. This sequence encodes CASRRTGTNYGYTF.

The CDR3 DNA reads as TGTGCCAGCAAGACAGGGGGGGACGGAGAGCAGTACTTC. Its protein product is CASKTGGDGEQYF. The rearrangement uses TRBV7-9 and TRBJ2-7, with 9 bases that match TRBD1. The CDR3 is 13 amino acids. The germline gives CDR1 SEHNR, CDR2 FQNEAQ (reference sequence). The J segment lost 7 bases and the V segment lost 7 bases, leaving 8 bases of the junction unmatched.

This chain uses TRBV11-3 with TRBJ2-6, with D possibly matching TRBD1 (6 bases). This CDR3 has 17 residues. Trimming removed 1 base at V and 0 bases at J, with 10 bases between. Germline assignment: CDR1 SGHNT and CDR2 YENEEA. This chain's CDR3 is CASSLGLDSSGANVLTF. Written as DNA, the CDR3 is TGTGCCAGCAGCTTAGGACTGGACAGCTCTGGGGCCAACGTCCTGACTTTC.

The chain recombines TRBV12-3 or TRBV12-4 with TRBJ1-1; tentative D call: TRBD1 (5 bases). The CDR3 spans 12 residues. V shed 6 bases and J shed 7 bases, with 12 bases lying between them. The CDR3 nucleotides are TGTGCCAGCAGATCAGGGCGTCGTGAAGCTTTCTTT. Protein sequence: CASRSGRREAFF.

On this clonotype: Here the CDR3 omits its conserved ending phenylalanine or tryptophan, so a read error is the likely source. The DNA for the CDR3 is TGTGCCAGCAGTTTATCTTCGAGCGCTAATCAGCCCCAGCATCTT. Its translation: CASSLSSSANQPQHL. The chain has TRBV28 and TRBJ1-5; D remains unclear. Germline V gives CDR1 MDHEN, CDR2 SYDVKM. The CDR3 totals 15 residues. V lost 1 base and J lost 4, with 11 bases in between.

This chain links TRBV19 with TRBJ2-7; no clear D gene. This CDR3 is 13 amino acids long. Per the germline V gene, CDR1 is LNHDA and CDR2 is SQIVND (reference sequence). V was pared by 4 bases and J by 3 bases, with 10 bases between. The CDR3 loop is CASSTPLGYEQYF. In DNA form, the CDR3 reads TGTGCCAGTAGTACCCCCCTGGGCTACGAGCAGTACTTC. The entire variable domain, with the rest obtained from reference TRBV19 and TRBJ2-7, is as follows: DGGITQSPKYLFRKEGQNVTLSCEQNLNHDAMYWYRQDPGQGLRLIYYSQIVNDFQKGDIAEGYSVSREKKESFPLTVTSAQKNPTAFYLCASSTPLGYEQYFGPGTRLTVT.

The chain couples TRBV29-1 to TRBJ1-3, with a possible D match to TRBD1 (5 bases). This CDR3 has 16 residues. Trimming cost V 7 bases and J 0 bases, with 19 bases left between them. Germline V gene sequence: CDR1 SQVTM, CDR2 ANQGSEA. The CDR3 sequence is CSASRRDASSGNTIYF. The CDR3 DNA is TGCAGCGCCTCCCGCCGGGACGCTAGCTCTGGAAACACCATATATTTT.

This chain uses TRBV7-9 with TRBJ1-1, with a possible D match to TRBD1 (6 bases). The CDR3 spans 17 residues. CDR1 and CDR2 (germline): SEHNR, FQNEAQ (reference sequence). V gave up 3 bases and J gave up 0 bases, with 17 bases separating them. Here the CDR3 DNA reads TGTGCCAGCAGCTTGCTGGGCAGGGGAAATGTGAACACTGAAGCTTTCTTT. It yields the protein CASSLLGRGNVNTEAFF.

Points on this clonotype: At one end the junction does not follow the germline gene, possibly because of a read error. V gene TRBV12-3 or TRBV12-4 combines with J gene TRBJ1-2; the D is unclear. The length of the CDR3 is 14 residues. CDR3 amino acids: CASSPWMANSGYTF. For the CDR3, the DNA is TGTGCCAGCAGCCCCTGGATGGCTAACTCTGGCTACACCTTC.

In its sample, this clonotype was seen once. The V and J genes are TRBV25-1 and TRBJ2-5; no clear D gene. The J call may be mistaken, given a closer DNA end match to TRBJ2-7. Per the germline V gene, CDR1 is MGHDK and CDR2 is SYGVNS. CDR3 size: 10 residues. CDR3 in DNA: TGTGCCAGGAATGGGGACGAGCAGTACTTC. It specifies CARNGDEQYF.

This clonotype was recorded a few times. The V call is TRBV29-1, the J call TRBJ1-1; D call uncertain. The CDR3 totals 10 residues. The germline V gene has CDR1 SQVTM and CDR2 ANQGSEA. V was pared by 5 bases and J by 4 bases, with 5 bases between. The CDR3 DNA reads TGCAGCGTTCGAGGCACTGAAGCTTTCTTT. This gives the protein CSVRGTEAFF.

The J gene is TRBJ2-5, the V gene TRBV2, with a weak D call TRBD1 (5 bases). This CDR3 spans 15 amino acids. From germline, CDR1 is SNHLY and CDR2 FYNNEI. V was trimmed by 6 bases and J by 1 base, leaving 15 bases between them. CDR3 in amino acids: CASSLGAAVQETQYF. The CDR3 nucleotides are TGTGCCAGCAGCCTAGGGGCGGCCGTCCAAGAGACCCAGTACTTC.